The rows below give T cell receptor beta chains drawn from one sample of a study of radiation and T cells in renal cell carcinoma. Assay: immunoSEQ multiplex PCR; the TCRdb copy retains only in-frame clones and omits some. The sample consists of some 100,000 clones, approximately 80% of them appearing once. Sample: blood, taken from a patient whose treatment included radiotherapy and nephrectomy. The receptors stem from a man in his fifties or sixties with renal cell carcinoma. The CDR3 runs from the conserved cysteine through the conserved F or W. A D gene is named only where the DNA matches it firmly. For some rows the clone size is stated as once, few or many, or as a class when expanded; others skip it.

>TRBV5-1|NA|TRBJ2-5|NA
TGCGCCAGCAGAGGGGTCCAAGAGACCCAGTACTTC
CASRGVQETQYF
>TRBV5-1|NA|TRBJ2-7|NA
TGCGCCAGCAGCTTGGTCCTAGGGTACGAGCAGTACTTC
CASSLVLGYEQYF
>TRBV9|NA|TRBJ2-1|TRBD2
TGTGCCAGCAGTCAGACTAGCGGGAGGCCGTCGCAGCAGTTCTTC
CASSQTSGRPSQQFF
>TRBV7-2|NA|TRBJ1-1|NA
TGTGCCAGCAGCCCCCTGGGGGGGGCGGTGAACACTGAAGCTTTCTTT
CASSPLGGAVNTEAFF
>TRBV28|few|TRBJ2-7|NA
TGTGCCAGCAGTCCCACCTTATACTACGAGCAGTACTTC
CASSPTLYYEQYF
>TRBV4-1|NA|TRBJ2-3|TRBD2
TGCGCCAGCAGCCAAGCTAGCGGGAGCACAGATACGCAGTATTTT
CASSQASGSTDTQYF
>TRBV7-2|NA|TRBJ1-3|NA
TGTGCCAGCAGCCCCTCTGCTCCCGGCTCTGGAAACACCATATATTTT
CASSPSAPGSGNTIYF
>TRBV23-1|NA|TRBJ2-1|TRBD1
TGCGCCAGCAGTCTCCACAGGGGGGACTTCGCCTACAATGAGCAGTTCTTC
CASSLHRGDFAYNEQFF
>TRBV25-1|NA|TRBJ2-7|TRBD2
TGTGCCAGCAGTGATGGCCGCGGACTAGCGGGAGTCTACGAGCAGTACTTC
CASSDGRGLAGVYEQYF
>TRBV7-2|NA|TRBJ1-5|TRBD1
TGTGCCAGCAGCTTACAGGGGGCAGCTAGCAATCAGCCCCAGCATTTT
CASSLQGAASNQPQHF
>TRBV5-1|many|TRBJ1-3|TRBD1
TGCGCCAGCAGCTCAGGGGGATTTACTGGAAACACCATATATTTT
CASSSGGFTGNTIYF
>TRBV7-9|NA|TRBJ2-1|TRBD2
TGTGCCAGCAGCTCCCCACTAGCGGGAGGTGACTCCTACAATGAGCAGTTCTTC
CASSSPLAGGDSYNEQFF
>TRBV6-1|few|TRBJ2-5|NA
TGTGCCAGCAGTGATTATTTTGGTAGAGGGGTGAGCGAGACCCAGTACTTC
CASSDYFGRGVSETQYF
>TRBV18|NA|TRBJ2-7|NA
TGTGCCAGCTCGCCGCCTTCGTCGGCGGCCTACGAGCAGTACTTC
CASSPPSSAAYEQYF
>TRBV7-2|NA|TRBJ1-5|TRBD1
TGTGCCAGCACTTTGGCAGGGGGCATTCAGCCCCAGCATTTT
CASTLAGGIQPQHF
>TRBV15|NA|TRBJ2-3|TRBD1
TGTGCCACCAGCTGGAGACAGGGCAGAGATACGCAGTATTTT
CATSWRQGRDTQYF
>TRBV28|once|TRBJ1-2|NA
TGTGCCACTTCGCCCCACTACTATGGCTACACCTTC
CATSPHYYGYTF
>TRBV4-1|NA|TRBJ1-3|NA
TGCGCCAGCAGCCAAGCCGGAGGGTCTTCTGGAAACACCATATATTTT
CASSQAGGSSGNTIYF
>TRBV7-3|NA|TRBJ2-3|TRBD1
TGTGCCAGCAGCCTACAGGGGCAGAGGGTAGATACGCAGTATTTT
CASSLQGQRVDTQYF
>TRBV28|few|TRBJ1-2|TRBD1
TGTGCCAGCAGCACGACAGGGCAGAACTATGGCTACACCTTC
CASSTTGQNYGYTF
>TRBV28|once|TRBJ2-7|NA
TGTGCCAGCAGGGGTACCGTCTTTAGACACGAGCAGTACTTC
CASRGTVFRHEQYF
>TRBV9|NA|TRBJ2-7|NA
TGTGCCAGCAGCGCGCTTTTGGGGGGATCCGAGCAGTACTTC
CASSALLGGSEQYF
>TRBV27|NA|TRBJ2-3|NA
TGTGCCAGCAGTTTCAACGGGCCAGATACGCAGTATTTT
CASSFNGPDTQYF